Listed below are T cell receptor beta chains from one sample, sequenced in a study of blood T cells in healthy people across ages. TCRdb re-derived calls from the 5' RACE reads in MiXCR, one entry per CDR3 protein. Among about 1.6 million distinct CDR3 sequences listed, around 36% were seen once. The sequenced sample consisted of blood. The receptors derive from a woman under 40 in good health. The CDR3 runs from the conserved cysteine through the conserved F or W. A D gene is named only where the DNA matches it firmly. Not every row has a clone size; where given, it reads once, few, many or a size class.

j_call	d_call	clone_size	v_call	cdr3_aa	cdr3_nt
TRBJ1-6	-	few	TRBV24-1	CATSDFKVGRANSPLHF	TGTGCCACCAGTGATTTCAAGGTCGGGCGGGCTAATTCACCCCTCCACTTT
TRBJ2-3	TRBD2	few	TRBV27	CASSLSGLAGFHTDTQYF	TGTGCCAGCAGTTTGTCCGGACTAGCGGGTTTCCACACAGATACGCAGTATTTT
TRBJ2-1	-	-	TRBV7-3	CASSFKMYGRFPYNEQFF	TGTGCCAGCAGCTTCAAGATGTATGGGCGTTTCCCCTACAATGAGCAGTTCTTC
TRBJ2-7	-	few	TRBV5-5	CASSLNGGATYEQYF	TGTGCCAGCAGCTTAAATGGCGGGGCGACCTACGAGCAGTACTTC
TRBJ1-4	-	-	TRBV7-9	CASSILLIGGVNEKLFF	TGTGCCAGCAGCATCCTACTCATCGGGGGCGTAAATGAAAAACTGTTTTTT
TRBJ2-3	-	few	TRBV11-2	CASSLKIGADTQYF	TGTGCCAGCAGCTTAAAGATTGGCGCAGATACGCAGTATTTT
TRBJ2-5	TRBD1	once	TRBV4-1	CASSHLFRGREETQYF	TGCGCCAGCAGCCATCTCTTCAGGGGGCGGGAAGAGACCCAGTACTTC
TRBJ2-5	TRBD1	few	TRBV5-1	CASSSLTGEIETQYF	TGCGCCAGCAGCTCTCTTACAGGGGAGATAGAGACCCAGTACTTC
TRBJ2-1	-	-	TRBV7-9	CTSSFRPRADNEQFF	TGTACCAGCAGCTTTCGTCCCCGGGCCGACAATGAGCAGTTCTTC
TRBJ1-5	-	-	TRBV28	CASSLTFNSNQPQHF	TGTGCCAGCAGTTTGACATTTAATAGCAATCAGCCCCAGCATTTT
TRBJ2-5	-	-	TRBV10-3	CTISELSEETQYF	TGTACCATCAGCGAGTTATCAGAAGAGACCCAGTACTTC
TRBJ1-4	-	-	TRBV6-1	CASSQELWGRVGGDEKLFF	TGTGCCAGCAGCCAAGAGCTTTGGGGTAGGGTTGGAGGGGATGAAAAACTGTTTTTT